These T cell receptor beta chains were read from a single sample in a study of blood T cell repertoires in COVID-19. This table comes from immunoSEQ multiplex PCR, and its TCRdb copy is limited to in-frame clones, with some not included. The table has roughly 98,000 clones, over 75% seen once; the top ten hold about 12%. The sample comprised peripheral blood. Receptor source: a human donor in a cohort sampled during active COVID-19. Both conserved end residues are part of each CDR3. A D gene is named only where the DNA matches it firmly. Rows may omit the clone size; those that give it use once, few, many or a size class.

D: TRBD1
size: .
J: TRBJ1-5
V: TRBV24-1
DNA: TGTGCCACCAGTGATTCGGGACAGGGCGACAATCAGCCCCAGCATTTT
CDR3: CATSDSGQGDNQPQHF

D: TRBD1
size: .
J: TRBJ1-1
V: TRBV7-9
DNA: TGTGCCAGCAGACAGGGACAGGGGATGAACACTGAAGCTTTCTTT
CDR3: CASRQGQGMNTEAFF

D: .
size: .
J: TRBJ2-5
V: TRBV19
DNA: TGTGCCAGTAGTATAAGGCAGGGTATAGGGGAGACCCAGTACTTC
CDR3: CASSIRQGIGETQYF

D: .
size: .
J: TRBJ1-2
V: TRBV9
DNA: TGTGCCAGCAGCGTAGTGGCCTCGGGGGGAGGGTATGGCTACACCTTC
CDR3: CASSVVASGGGYGYTF

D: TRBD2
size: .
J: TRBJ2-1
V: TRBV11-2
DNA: TGTGCCAGCAGCTCCCACCGGACTAGCGGCCACAACAATGAGCAGTTCTTC
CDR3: CASSSHRTSGHNNEQFF

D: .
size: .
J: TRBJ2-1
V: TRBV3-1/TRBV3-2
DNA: TGTGCCAGCAGCCAAGAGACTGGGACTGGATTCTACAATGAGCAGTTCTTC
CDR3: CASSQETGTGFYNEQFF

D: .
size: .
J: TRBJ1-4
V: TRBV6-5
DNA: TGTGCCAGCAGTTACTCGGGGGCGGGCAGCGAAAAACTGTTTTTT
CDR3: CASSYSGAGSEKLFF

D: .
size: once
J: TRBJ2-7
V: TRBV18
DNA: TGTGCCAGCTCCCCCATCTCCTACGAGCAGTACTTC
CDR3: CASSPISYEQYF

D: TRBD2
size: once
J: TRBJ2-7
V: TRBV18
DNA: TGTGCCAGCTCACTTAGCGGGGGGCGTTTTAACGAGCAGTACTTC
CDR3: CASSLSGGRFNEQYF

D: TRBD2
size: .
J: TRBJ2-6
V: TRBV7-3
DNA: TGTGCCAGCAGCTCCCTCGGACTAGCGGGGACTGGGGCCAACGTCCTGACTTTC
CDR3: CASSSLGLAGTGANVLTF

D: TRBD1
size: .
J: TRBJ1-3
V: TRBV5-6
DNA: TGTGCCAGCAGCTCGATGACAGGGCCAGGCTCTGGAAACACCATATATTTT
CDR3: CASSSMTGPGSGNTIYF

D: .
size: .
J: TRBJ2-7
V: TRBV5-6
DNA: TGTGCCAGCAGCGTAGGGGTGAGGAAAAAGGAGCAGTACTTC
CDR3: CASSVGVRKKEQYF

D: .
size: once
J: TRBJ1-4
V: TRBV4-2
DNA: TGTGCCAGCAGCCAAGATGGAGGGACCAATGGTGAAAAACTGTTTTTT
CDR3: CASSQDGGTNGEKLFF

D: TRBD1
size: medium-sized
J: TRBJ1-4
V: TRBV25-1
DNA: TGTGCCAGCAGTGAATCGGGACAGCGTAATGAAAAACTGTTTTTT
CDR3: CASSESGQRNEKLFF

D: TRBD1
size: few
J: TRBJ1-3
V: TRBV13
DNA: TGTGCCAGCAGCGGGCGGGACAGCGGAAACACCATATATTTT
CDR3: CASSGRDSGNTIYF